Listed below are T cell receptor beta chains from one sample, sequenced in a study of control samples from healthy donors and cancer patients. Sequencing used immunoSEQ multiplex PCR; TCRdb keeps in-frame clones, though not all of them. The profile shows 40,000 to 55,000 clones, 80% to 95% of them singletons. Sequenced sample: PBMCs. The receptors stem from a woman in her thirties or forties with head and neck cancer. The conserved cysteine and the conserved F or W are not part of the CDR3 here. A D gene is named only where the DNA matches it firmly.

ASIETSLNEQF TRBV2 NA TRBJ2-1
ASSEGGQNTEAF TRBV6-4 NA TRBJ1-1
AWAPGLTVEQY TRBV30 TRBD2 TRBJ2-7
ASSFDRDYGYT TRBV10-1 TRBD1 TRBJ1-2
ASSYSGTGDYEQY TRBV6-5 NA TRBJ2-7
ASSTSGEGNQPQH TRBV28 NA TRBJ1-5
ASSLVPGAYGYT TRBV5-1 NA TRBJ1-2
ASSSRVNHGYT TRBV27 NA TRBJ1-2
SVGQGGSPLH TRBV29-1 TRBD1 TRBJ1-6
AWSWGQGPYEQY TRBV30 TRBD1 TRBJ2-7
ASSRALYGYT TRBV12-3/TRBV12-4 NA TRBJ1-2
SVFADTQY TRBV29-1 NA TRBJ2-3
ASSLVDREETQY TRBV5-4 TRBD1 TRBJ2-5
ASSIPGLAGADTQY TRBV19 TRBD2 TRBJ2-3
ASSIRTYGYT TRBV19 NA TRBJ1-2
ATIGHPNTEAF TRBV19 NA TRBJ1-1
ASTVLGPGQGGTEAF TRBV28 TRBD1 TRBJ1-1
ASSLSGTAQETQY TRBV18 NA TRBJ2-5
ASSFPGTGGGYT TRBV28 TRBD1 TRBJ1-2
ASSSEGVRSRNTIY TRBV7-9 NA TRBJ1-3
AWSVILAQNRYNSPLH TRBV30 NA TRBJ1-6
ASSEVRIGNTIY TRBV28 NA TRBJ1-3
ASSDGLAGDEQY TRBV6-4 TRBD2 TRBJ2-7
ATSIGRDRGHEQY TRBV15 TRBD1 TRBJ2-7
ASSPTLAGSQETQY TRBV18 TRBD2 TRBJ2-5
ASSQGVGGAQY TRBV14 NA TRBJ2-3
ASSPRGSSYNEQF TRBV2 NA TRBJ2-1
ASSQDAGGTYEQY TRBV4-2 TRBD2 TRBJ2-7
ASSQGLGNTIY TRBV14 NA TRBJ1-3
ASGLGLAGVGGELF TRBV12-5 TRBD2 TRBJ2-2
ASSPSWGARGYT TRBV4-1 NA TRBJ1-2
ASSFSYEQY TRBV7-9 NA TRBJ2-7
ASSPPSGEPPDTQY TRBV4-2 TRBD2 TRBJ2-3
ATSRQGRTEAF TRBV15 NA TRBJ1-1